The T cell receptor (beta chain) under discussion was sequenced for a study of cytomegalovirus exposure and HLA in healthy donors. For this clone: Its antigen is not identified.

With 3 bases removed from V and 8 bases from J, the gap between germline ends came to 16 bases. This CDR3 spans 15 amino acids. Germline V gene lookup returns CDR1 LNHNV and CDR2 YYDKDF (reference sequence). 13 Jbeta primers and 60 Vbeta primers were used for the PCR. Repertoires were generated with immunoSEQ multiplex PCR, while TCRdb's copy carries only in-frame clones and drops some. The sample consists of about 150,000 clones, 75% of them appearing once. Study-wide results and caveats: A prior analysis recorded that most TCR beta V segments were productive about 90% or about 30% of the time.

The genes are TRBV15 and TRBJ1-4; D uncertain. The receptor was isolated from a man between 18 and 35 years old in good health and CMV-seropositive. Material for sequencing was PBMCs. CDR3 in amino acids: CATSRSTNSREKLFF. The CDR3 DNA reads TGTGCCACCAGCAGGAGTACCAACTCTCGGGAAAAACTGTTTTTT.